This T cell receptor beta chain is from a study of identical twins' blood T cells. Study summary: About 50 million reads came from some 12 libraries, six alpha, six beta.

Authors' analysis steps: Clonotypes per individual ranged from about 100,000 to nearly 550,000. TCRdb itself ran the 5' RACE reads through MiXCR, one entry per CDR3 protein. Here the V and J calls rest on TCRdb's processing, not on the authors' analysis. The data show 350,000 to 450,000 distinct CDR3 sequences, about 28% seen once. This clonotype appeared a few times. Its specificity is not known. All three twin pairs grew up together with likely shared infections and vaccines. Study outcomes and limitations: Shared CDR3 clonotype counts tracked mainly the product of cloneset sizes.

This CDR3 is built from 13 residues. After removal of 5 bases from V and 8 bases from J, the junction contained 11 bases not matched to a gene. Germline CDR1 DFQATT, CDR2 SNEGSKA (reference sequence). This clonotype originated in a woman aged 18 to 50 in good health. The sample taken for sequencing was PBMCs. V is TRBV20-1 and J is TRBJ1-1; 7 bases match TRBD1. CDR3 nucleotides: TGCAGTGCTTTAATCGGGACAGATTACGAAGCTTTCTTT. Its protein is CSALIGTDYEAFF.